The TCR beta chain under discussion was sequenced for a study of OX40 agonist ivuxolimab in advanced cancers. Study at large: A male proportion of over 75% was recorded, with mean age around 55 years and range roughly 20 to 90.

CDR1 and CDR2 (germline): MNHEY, SVGAGI. V shed 4 bases and J shed 8 bases, with 14 bases lying between them. CDR3 length: 14 amino acids. Sequencing was performed with immunoSEQ multiplex PCR; in TCRdb, only in-frame clones are kept and a portion is missing. This table has about 49,000 clones, 65% to 85% appearing once. This clone was observed a few times. The sequencing here drew on CD4+ or CD8+ T cells sorted from blood, taken in a trial of the OX40 agonist ivuxolimab. The sequence came from an adult with an advanced solid tumor such as melanoma, head and neck, liver or kidney cancer. The V and J genes are TRBV6-5 and TRBJ1-4, with D possibly being TRBD1 (5 bases). The CDR3 region has the DNA TGTGCCAGCAGTTTACCCGGGGCGGCCGAAAAACTGTTTTTT. Translating it yields CASSLPGAAEKLFF.